This record covers a single T cell receptor beta chain. The method was immunoSEQ multiplex PCR; TCRdb's version includes in-frame clones alone and lacks a portion of them. This table has 2.3 million or so clones, about 92% appearing once. This entry comes from a study of shared clonotypes between healthy human individuals. The specimen was naive CD4+ T cells from PBMCs. Regarding subset: CD45RA+ positively selected. This sequence originates from a man aged 18 to 30 in good health. Some clones in this sample may be carry-over from other donors' samples.

CDR3 sequence: CASSLQRMDRGGQYF. The CDR3 DNA sequence: TGTGCCAGCAGCTTACAAAGAATGGACAGGGGGGGCCAGTACTTC. The rearrangement links TRBV11-3 to TRBJ2-5; TRBD1 agrees at 10 bases. Germline V gene sequence: CDR1 SGHNT, CDR2 YENEEA. V shed 2 bases and J 10 bases; nucleotides not matched to a gene: 10. This CDR3 is 15 amino acids long.